The rows below give T cell receptor beta chains drawn from one sample of a study of cytomegalovirus exposure and HLA in healthy donors. Profiling relied on immunoSEQ multiplex PCR, and the TCRdb table lists in-frame clones only, not all of them. The profile shows approximately 120,000 clones, 77% of them singletons. Material for sequencing was PBMCs. These receptors all stem from a woman in her thirties or forties in good health and CMV-seropositive. Both conserved end residues are part of each CDR3. The order of the fields is clone size, V gene, J gene, D gene, CDR3 protein, CDR3 DNA. A D gene is named only where the DNA matches it firmly. The size of a clone is reported for some rows only, either as once, few or many, or as a class for expanded clones.

-	TRBV23-1	TRBJ2-5	-	CASSLLGRPETQYF	TGCGCCAGCAGTCTACTCGGCAGGCCGGAGACCCAGTACTTC
-	TRBV29-1	TRBJ2-5	TRBD1	CSVSRGRETQYF	TGCAGCGTTTCCAGGGGGAGAGAGACCCAGTACTTC
-	TRBV5-1	TRBJ1-6	-	CASSLRDILNSPLHF	TGCGCCAGCAGCCTCCGGGACATTCTTAATTCACCCCTCCACTTT
-	TRBV19	TRBJ1-2	-	CASSSTGYYGYTF	TGTGCCAGTAGTAGCACAGGGTACTACGGCTACACCTTC
few	TRBV5-1	TRBJ2-2	-	CASSLGQRTGELFF	TGCGCCAGCAGCTTGGGCCAGCGAACCGGGGAGCTGTTTTTT
-	TRBV5-1	TRBJ2-1	-	CASSSSAAYNEQFF	TGCGCCAGCAGCTCTTCGGCGGCATACAATGAGCAGTTCTTC
-	TRBV5-1	TRBJ1-5	TRBD1	CASSPGTEDQPQHF	TGCGCCAGCAGCCCCGGGACAGAGGATCAGCCCCAGCATTTT
-	TRBV27	TRBJ1-6	-	CASSLSAQGRDSPLHF	TGTGCCAGCAGTTTATCGGCACAGGGTAGGGATTCACCCCTCCACTTT
-	TRBV5-1	TRBJ2-5	TRBD2	CASSWGTRETQYF	TGCGCCAGCAGCTGGGGGACTAGGGAGACCCAGTACTTC
once	TRBV6-1	TRBJ2-7	TRBD1	CASRATGGDEQYF	TGTGCCAGCAGGGCGACAGGGGGCGACGAGCAGTACTTC
-	TRBV7-9	TRBJ2-3	TRBD2	CASSLYHRGGRADTQYF	TGTGCCAGCAGCTTATATCATCGTGGCGGGAGGGCAGATACGCAGTATTTT
-	TRBV5-1	TRBJ1-1	-	CASRTELNTEAFF	TGCGCCAGCAGAACAGAACTTAACACTGAAGCTTTCTTT
once	TRBV30	TRBJ2-5	-	CATSRVGEQYF	TGTGCCACTTCTAGAGTTGGAGAGCAGTACTTC
few	TRBV5-1	TRBJ1-3	-	CASSPGDRLSGNTIYF	TGCGCCAGCAGCCCGGGCGACAGACTCTCTGGAAACACCATATATTTT
-	TRBV6-5	TRBJ2-1	TRBD2	CASSSRETYNEQFF	TGTGCCAGCAGTTCGCGGGAGACCTACAATGAGCAGTTCTTC
-	TRBV10-3	TRBJ2-1	-	CAITPGQGDNEQFF	TGTGCCATCACCCCGGGACAAGGTGACAATGAGCAGTTCTTC
-	TRBV27	TRBJ2-1	TRBD2	CASSSLGLAINEQFF	TGTGCCAGCAGTTCTCTGGGACTAGCTATCAATGAGCAGTTCTTC
-	TRBV19	TRBJ1-4	TRBD1	CASSPTGGNEKLFF	TGTGCCAGTAGCCCGACAGGGGGCAATGAAAAACTGTTTTTT
-	TRBV28	TRBJ1-1	-	CASRTTTITEAFF	TGTGCCAGCAGGACCACGACAATCACTGAAGCTTTCTTT
-	TRBV6-1	TRBJ1-4	TRBD1	CASSAPTGGHEKLFF	TGTGCCAGCAGTGCGCCGACAGGGGGCCATGAAAAACTGTTTTTT
-	TRBV7-9	TRBJ1-2	-	CASSSHQGNYGYTF	TGTGCCAGCAGCTCCCACCAGGGAAACTATGGCTACACCTTC
-	TRBV15	TRBJ2-1	TRBD2	CATSRDLASGSKQFF	TGTGCCACCAGCAGAGATCTCGCTAGCGGGAGTAAGCAGTTCTTC
-	TRBV28	TRBJ1-5	-	CASSSSSSYSNQPQHF	TGTGCCAGCAGTTCCTCAAGCTCTTATAGCAATCAGCCCCAGCATTTT
-	TRBV12-1	TRBJ2-7	-	CASSSLGGRASEQYF	TGTGCCAGCAGCTCACTAGGCGGGAGGGCCAGCGAGCAGTACTTC
-	TRBV27	TRBJ2-3	TRBD1	CASSMTGGTDTQYF	TGTGCCAGCAGTATGACAGGGGGTACAGATACGCAGTATTTT
-	TRBV6-5	TRBJ1-1	-	CASSSQSYTEAFF	TGTGCCAGCAGTTCCCAGTCCTACACTGAAGCTTTCTTT
-	TRBV4-2	TRBJ2-3	TRBD2	CASRPAGDAKDTQYF	TGTGCCAGCAGACCAGCGGGAGACGCGAAAGATACGCAGTATTTT
-	TRBV5-1	TRBJ2-7	TRBD2	CASSEGLAGDYEQYF	TGCGCCAGCAGCGAGGGACTAGCGGGAGACTACGAGCAGTACTTC
many	TRBV7-2	TRBJ2-1	-	CASSSARTVSYNEQFF	TGTGCCAGCAGCTCCGCCCGGACAGTCTCCTACAATGAGCAGTTCTTC
once	TRBV23-1	TRBJ1-1	TRBD1	CASSQVQGGDEAFF	TGCGCCAGCAGTCAAGTCCAGGGGGGCGATGAAGCTTTCTTT
-	TRBV7-8	TRBJ2-7	TRBD1	CASSPSRGQGFYEQYF	TGTGCCAGCAGCCCCTCTCGTGGACAGGGATTTTACGAGCAGTACTTC
-	TRBV5-6	TRBJ2-2	TRBD1	CASSGGQGNTGELFF	TGTGCCAGCAGTGGCGGACAGGGGAATACCGGGGAGCTGTTTTTT